Described below is a single T cell receptor beta chain sequence and its context. Its antigen is unidentified. This specimen comes from a study of cytomegalovirus exposure and HLA in healthy donors. Whole-study findings and limits: The classifier was said to identify cytomegalovirus status with high specificity and sensitivity. Specificity of three CMV-associated chains for CMV antigens was verified in vitro. Researchers catalogued some 160 TCR beta chains as cytomegalovirus-associated.

Only in-frame clones appear in the TCRdb table, and some are missing; sequencing was by immunoSEQ multiplex PCR. The sample contains around 150,000 clones, around four fifths of which appear only once. Sequenced: PBMCs. This TCR was recovered from a man aged 30-40 years in good health and CMV-seropositive.

DNA of the CDR3: TGTGCCAGCAGCTCCATACTTAGCTCCTACAATGAGCAGTTCTTC. This codes for CASSSILSSYNEQFF. V usage is TRBV5-4 and J usage is TRBJ2-1; D gene unclear. CDR1 SGHNT and CDR2 YYREEE come from the germline V gene (reference sequence). The CDR3 covers 15 residues. Trimming shortened V by 3 bases and J by 0 bases, and 10 bases separated the two germline ends. Using reference TRBV5-4 and TRBJ2-1 for the parts outside the CDR3, the full variable domain is ETGVTQSPTHLIKTRGQQVTLRCSSQSGHNTVSWYQQALGQGPQFIFQYYREEENGRGNFPPRFSGLQFPNYSSELNVNALELDDSALYLCASSSILSSYNEQFFGPGTRLTVL.